This is a list of T cell receptor beta chains from one sample in a study of T cells in Graves' hyperthyroidism and ophthalmopathy. TCRdb passed the multiplex PCR reads through MiXCR, listing each CDR3 protein once. Among about 620,000 distinct CDR3 sequences, around 15% were seen once, and the ten largest hold 3% to 4.5%. Material: blood. These TCRs come from a woman under 40 with Graves' hyperthyroidism. CDR3s leave out the opening cysteine and the closing phenylalanine or tryptophan.

cdr3_aa,v_call,j_call
ASSHDRANTEAF,TRBV3-1,TRBJ1-1
ASSQDPVLSYYNSPLH,TRBV3-1,TRBJ1-6
SATDPAGSPNTIY,TRBV20-1,TRBJ1-3
ASSLSAGRAYEQY,TRBV28,TRBJ2-7
ASSQASGSEQY,TRBV3-1,TRBJ2-7
ASGVGQGVYQETQY,TRBV5-1,TRBJ2-5
SARRGTGGTGELF,TRBV20-1,TRBJ2-2
ASSFTELAGGYEQY,TRBV12-3/TRBV12-4,TRBJ2-7
ASSYARGGNQPQH,TRBV6-6,TRBJ1-5
ASSLTGGSGNTIY,TRBV5-1,TRBJ1-3
ASRRGGTVYNEQF,TRBV6-1,TRBJ2-1
ASSQVNRGYTGELF,TRBV12-3/TRBV12-4,TRBJ2-2
ASSYNRRNEQF,TRBV6-2/TRBV6-3,TRBJ2-1
ASSRESDNQPQH,TRBV28,TRBJ1-5
ASSEASGQETQY,TRBV12-3/TRBV12-4,TRBJ2-5
ASSFPGGVQY,TRBV19,TRBJ2-4
ASLTGTGNTGELF,TRBV19,TRBJ2-2
ASSLGTGPYEQF,TRBV5-4,TRBJ2-1
ASSTGQGGTDTQY,TRBV7-7,TRBJ2-3
SVNQREIEQY,TRBV20-1,TRBJ2-7
SVEGTADGNTIY,TRBV29-1,TRBJ1-3
ASSEFEGNYGYT,TRBV10-2,TRBJ1-2
SARSSDEKLF,TRBV20-1,TRBJ1-4
SVEHSSYNEQF,TRBV29-1,TRBJ2-1
ATSMRGGNTEAF,TRBV15,TRBJ1-1
ASSQGQNIQY,TRBV6-1,TRBJ2-4
ASSLSGTGADTQY,TRBV7-3,TRBJ2-3
ASSPESSYNSPLH,TRBV6-1,TRBJ1-6
SAVGGQGESSNQPRH,TRBV20-1,TRBJ1-5
AWSVIASGMQY,TRBV30,TRBJ2-7